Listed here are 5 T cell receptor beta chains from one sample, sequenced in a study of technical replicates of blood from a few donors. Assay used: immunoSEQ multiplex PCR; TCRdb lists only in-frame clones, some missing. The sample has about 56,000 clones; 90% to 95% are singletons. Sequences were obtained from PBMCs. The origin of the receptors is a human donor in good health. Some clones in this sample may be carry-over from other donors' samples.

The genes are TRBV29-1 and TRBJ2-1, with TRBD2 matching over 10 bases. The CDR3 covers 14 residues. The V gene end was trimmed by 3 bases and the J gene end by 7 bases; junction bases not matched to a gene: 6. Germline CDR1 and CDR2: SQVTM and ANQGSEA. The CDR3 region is CSVDRAGGPNEQFF. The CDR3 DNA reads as TGCAGCGTTGACCGAGCGGGAGGGCCGAATGAGCAGTTCTTC.

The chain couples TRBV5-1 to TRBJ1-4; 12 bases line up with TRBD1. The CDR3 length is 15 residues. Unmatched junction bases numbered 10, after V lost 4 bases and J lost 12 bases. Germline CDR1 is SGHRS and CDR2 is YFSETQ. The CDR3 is CASSPPGTGGEELFF. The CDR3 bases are TGCGCCAGCAGCCCTCCGGGGACAGGGGGCGAGGAACTGTTTTTT.

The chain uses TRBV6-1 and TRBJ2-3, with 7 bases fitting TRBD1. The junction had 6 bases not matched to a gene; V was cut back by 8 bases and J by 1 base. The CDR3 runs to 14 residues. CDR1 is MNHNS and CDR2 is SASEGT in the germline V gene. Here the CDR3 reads CASGEGAGTDTQYF. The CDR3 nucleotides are TGTGCCAGCGGCGAGGGGGCCGGCACAGATACGCAGTATTTT.

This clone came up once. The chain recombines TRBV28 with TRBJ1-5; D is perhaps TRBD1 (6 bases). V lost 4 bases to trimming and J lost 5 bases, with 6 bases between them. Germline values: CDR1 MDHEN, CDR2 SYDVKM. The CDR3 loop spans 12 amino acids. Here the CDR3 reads CASSSGDQPQHF. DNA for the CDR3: TGTGCCAGCAGTTCAGGGGATCAGCCCCAGCATTTT.

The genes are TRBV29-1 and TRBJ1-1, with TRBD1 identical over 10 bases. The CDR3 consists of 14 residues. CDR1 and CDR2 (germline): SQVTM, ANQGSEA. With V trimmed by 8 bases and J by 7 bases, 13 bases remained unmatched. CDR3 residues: CSSSYGQGGGEAFF. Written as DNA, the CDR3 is TGCAGCTCAAGTTACGGACAGGGGGGGGGTGAAGCTTTCTTT. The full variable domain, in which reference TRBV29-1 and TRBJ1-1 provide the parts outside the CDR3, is SAVISQKPSRDICQRGTSLTIQCQVDSQVTMMFWYRQQPGQSLTLIATANQGSEATYESGFVIDKFPISRPNLTFSTLTVSNMSPEDSSIYLCSSSYGQGGGEAFFGQGTRLTVV.